This T cell receptor (beta chain) comes out of a study of blood T cell repertoires in COVID-19. TCRdb's copy holds only in-frame clones and misses some; the assay was immunoSEQ multiplex PCR. Among 90,000 to 120,000 clones listed, over 60% were seen once. Trimming cost V 6 bases and J 4 bases, with 22 bases left between them. The CDR3 contains 17 residues. Germline CDR1 and CDR2: SGHVS and FQNEAQ. V usage is TRBV7-8 and J usage is TRBJ1-3, with a weak D call TRBD1 (6 bases). Sequenced material: peripheral blood. The source of this sequence is a man in his 70s with acute or convalescent COVID-19. The CDR3 coding sequence is TGTGCCAGCAGTTGGACGGCCAGGGGCGATTTAGGAAACACCATATATTTT. Its translation: CASSWTARGDLGNTIYF.